Listed here are 25 T cell receptor beta chains from one sample, sequenced in a study of beta chain features in type 1 diabetes. Expressed TCRB transcripts got sequenced, as all isolated RNA was reverse transcribed. Sequenced by immunoSEQ multiplex PCR; TCRdb stores in-frame clones only, minus some. The table records under 150,000 clones, around 51% of them present only once. The sequencing input was Tregs from blood. The receptors shown here come from a young man in good health.

The rearrangement links TRBV28 to TRBJ1-1, with D possibly matching TRBD1 (6 bases). The CDR3 covers 13 residues. CDR1 and CDR2 from the germline V gene are MDHEN and SYDVKM. V was clipped by 4 bases and J by 5 bases, with 11 bases between them. This CDR3 is CASSSRGGTEAFF. As DNA, the CDR3 is TGTGCCAGCAGTTCCAGGGGCGGGACTGAAGCTTTCTTT.

The sample holds a few counts of this clone. The V call is TRBV5-1, the J call TRBJ2-1; 14 nucleotides agree with TRBD2. This CDR3 region has 13 residues. With 7 bases clipped from V and 8 bases from J, the junction kept 2 bases outside the gene matches. The germline CDR1 and CDR2 sequences are SGHRS and YFSETQ. The CDR3 region has the DNA TGCGCCAGCCGACTAGCGGGGGGGTATGAGCAGTTCTTC. It is translated as CASRLAGGYEQFF. Drawing the rest from reference TRBV5-1 and TRBJ2-1, the complete variable domain is KAGVTQTPRYLIKTRGQQVTLSCSPISGHRSVSWYQQTPGQGLQFLFEYFSETQRNKGNFPGRFSGRQFSNSRSEMNVSTLELGDSALYLCASRLAGGYEQFFGPGTRLTVL.

In its sample, this clone was seen a few times. The chain couples TRBV19 to TRBJ1-5, with D possibly matching TRBD1 (5 bases). Trimming stripped 1 base from V and 0 bases from J, with 19 bases between. CDR1 is LNHDA, CDR2 SQIVND, per germline (reference sequence). The CDR3 spans 19 residues. The CDR3 sequence: CASSIGGGTSLTSNQPQHF. The DNA for the CDR3 is TGTGCCAGTAGTATAGGCGGGGGGACCTCCTTAACTAGCAATCAGCCCCAGCATTTT.

This chain links TRBV7-9 with TRBJ2-1, with D tentatively TRBD1 (5 bases). The CDR3 is 14 amino acids. The germline V gene has CDR1 SEHNR and CDR2 FQNEAQ (reference sequence). With 1 base removed from V and 6 bases from J, the gap between germline ends came to 10 bases. The CDR3 coding sequence is TGTGCCAGCAGCTTAGTGCAGGGCCGCAATGAGCAGTTCTTC. Translated, it gives CASSLVQGRNEQFF.

This clone was counted between two and nine times. The chain combines TRBV9 with TRBJ1-6; D is uncertain. Germline CDR1 and CDR2: SGDLS and YYNGEE. The V end was cut by 4 bases, the J end by 7 bases, with 12 bases between. The CDR3 sequence is 14 residues long. The chain's CDR3 is CASSPYGGNSPLHF. The CDR3 DNA sequence: TGTGCCAGCAGCCCATATGGCGGGAATTCACCCCTCCACTTT.

CDR3 sequence reads: CASSELAGHTDTQYF. The CDR3 nucleotides are TGTGCCAGCAGTGAGCTAGCGGGGCACACAGATACGCAGTATTTT. The rearrangement links TRBV25-1 to TRBJ2-3; 9 nucleotides align to TRBD2. The CDR3 has 15 amino acids. CDR1 is MGHDK, CDR2 SYGVNS, per germline. The V and J ends lost 3 bases and 2 bases, in that order; junction bases with no gene match: 3.

CDR3: CASSQFFLAGVPYEQYF. CDR3 nucleotides: TGTGCCAGCAGTCAATTTTTTCTTGCGGGAGTCCCCTACGAGCAGTACTTC. This rearrangement joins TRBV27 to TRBJ2-7; 7 bases match TRBD2. This CDR3 has 17 amino acids. CDR1 is MNHEY, CDR2 SMNVEV, per germline (reference sequence). V gave up 5 bases and J gave up 2 bases; unmatched junction bases: 15.

This clone was seen more than once but under ten times. The genes are TRBV28 and TRBJ2-7, with D uncertain. This CDR3 contains 14 residues. V was trimmed by 11 bases and J by 3 bases, leaving 20 bases between them. Germline-derived CDR1 and CDR2 are MDHEN and SYDVKM. The CDR3 nucleotides read TGTGCCGTAGGTAGCCGGGTTGTCGGCTACGAGCAGTACTTC. Residues: CAVGSRVVGYEQYF.

This clone was seen a few times. The V gene is TRBV7-2, the J gene TRBJ2-7; 12 bases match TRBD2. The germline V gene has CDR1 SGHTA and CDR2 FQGNSA. This CDR3 has 18 amino acids. V was pared by 5 bases and J by 4 bases, with 15 bases of the junction left unmatched. The CDR3 coding sequence is TGTGCCAGCAGCCCCACTAGCGGGGGGCACGCAAACCATTACGAGCAGTACTTC. The encoded protein is CASSPTSGGHANHYEQYF.

CDR3 sequence: CASRPHQGEGGQPQHF. Here the CDR3 DNA reads TGTGCCAGCAGACCCCATCAGGGAGAGGGAGGTCAGCCCCAGCATTTT. The V gene is TRBV27, the J gene TRBJ1-5; a weak D match, TRBD1 (5 bases). Germline V CDR1 and CDR2: MNHEY, SMNVEV (reference sequence). V gave up 6 bases and J gave up 6 bases, with 21 bases separating them. The CDR3 is 16 amino acids.

This chain connects TRBV19 to TRBJ1-3; the match to TRBD1 covers 8 bases. With V trimmed by 3 bases and J by 4 bases, 5 bases remained unmatched. The CDR3 length is 15 residues. Germline V gene lookup returns CDR1 LNHDA and CDR2 SQIVND (reference sequence). The CDR3 spells CASSINRGAGNTIYF. In DNA, the CDR3 is TGTGCCAGTAGTATTAACAGGGGGGCCGGAAACACCATATATTTT.

This clone has a handful of counts. J is TRBJ1-2 and V is TRBV19, with D possibly being TRBD1 (5 bases). The germline V gene encodes CDR1 LNHDA and CDR2 SQIVND (reference sequence). Between the trimmed V and J ends, which lost 5 bases and 4 bases, there was a span of 14 bases. The CDR3 has 14 residues. DNA for the CDR3: TGTGCCAGTAGTTTGTCAGGAGGGGCCTATGGCTACACCTTC. Translation gives CASSLSGGAYGYTF.

This clone was counted a few times. The CDR3 is CASSQDLQAGYTF. The CDR3 DNA follows: TGTGCCAGCAGCCAAGATTTGCAGGCTGGCTACACCTTC. The chain uses TRBV14 and TRBJ1-2, with unresolved D. The germline V gene encodes CDR1 SGHDN and CDR2 FVKESK. The CDR3 is 13 residues long. The ends were cut back, 0 bases at V and 7 bases at J, with 9 bases in the middle. The entire variable domain, with the rest obtained from reference TRBV14 and TRBJ1-2, is as follows: EAGVTQFPSHSVIEKGQTVTLRCDPISGHDNLYWYRRVMGKEIKFLLHFVKESKQDESGMPNNRFLAERTGGTYSTLKVQPAELEDSGVYFCASSQDLQAGYTFGSGTRLTVV.

This rearrangement joins TRBV19 to TRBJ2-1; TRBD1 matches 7 bases. There are 13 residues in the CDR3. Germline trimming cut 10 bases from V and 7 bases from J; bases unmatched to any gene: 10. Per germline, CDR1 LNHDA and CDR2 SQIVND (reference sequence). CDR3 sequence (DNA): TGTGCCATTAGGGGGCTAGATAGGAATGAGCAGTTCTTC. Amino acid sequence: CAIRGLDRNEQFF.

V usage is TRBV4-3 and J usage is TRBJ1-1; perhaps TRBD1 as D (5 bases). Trimming cost V 0 bases and J 1 base, with 9 bases left between them. Germline-derived CDR1 and CDR2 are LGHNA and YSLEER. The CDR3 runs to 15 residues. The CDR3 reads CASSQDGGENTEAFF. The CDR3 nucleotides are TGCGCCAGCAGCCAAGACGGAGGGGAGAACACTGAAGCTTTCTTT.

The chain's CDR3 is CSVGRTGAAETQYF. The CDR3 nucleotides are TGCAGCGTTGGTAGGACAGGGGCTGCAGAGACCCAGTACTTC. V and J are TRBV29-1 and TRBJ2-5; TRBD1 matches at 9 bases. Germline V gene data show CDR1 as SQVTM and CDR2 as ANQGSEA. The trim removed 4 bases at V and 4 bases at J, leaving 7 bases unmatched. The CDR3 sequence is 14 residues long.

The sample holds a few counts of this clone. The V call is TRBV29-1, the J call TRBJ1-1; the D gene is possibly TRBD1 (6 bases). The germline gives CDR1 SQVTM, CDR2 ANQGSEA. The ends were cut back, 7 bases at V and 0 bases at J, with 15 bases in the middle. The CDR3 has 14 amino acids. The CDR3 reads CSAFGGQMNTEAFF. Written as DNA, the CDR3 is TGCAGCGCGTTTGGGGGACAAATGAACACTGAAGCTTTCTTT.

The chain has TRBV7-7 and TRBJ2-1, with 8 positions matching TRBD1. Germline loops: CDR1 SSHAT, CDR2 FNYEAQ (reference sequence). This CDR3 is 15 amino acids long. Losses at the gene ends were 5 bases for V and 0 bases for J; bases not matched to a gene: 3. The CDR3 protein is CASSPGQGSYNEQFF. The CDR3 DNA is TGTGCCAGCAGCCCCGGACAGGGCTCCTACAATGAGCAGTTCTTC.

This clone has more than one count but fewer than ten. The rearrangement uses TRBV6-1 and TRBJ1-3; D not certain. The CDR3 runs to 15 residues. Trimming removed 3 bases from V and 0 bases from J, with 9 bases in between. Germline-derived CDR1 and CDR2 are MNHNS and SASEGT. The CDR3 loop reads CASSDMAFSGNTIYF. The DNA for the CDR3 is TGTGCCAGCAGTGATATGGCATTCTCTGGAAACACCATATATTTT.

V is TRBV7-9 and J is TRBJ1-3; D remains ambiguous. The CDR3 is 14 residues long. Germline-derived CDR1 and CDR2 are SEHNR and FQNEAQ (reference sequence). Deletions cut 2 bases from V and 1 base from J, with 6 bases between. The CDR3 region has the DNA TGTGCCAGCAGCTTATTCGGTTCTGGAAACACCATATATTTT. Its protein product is CASSLFGSGNTIYF.

This clone was detected only once. The CDR3 bases are TGTGCCACCAGCAGGAAGACAGGGGCCATAACTGGCGAGCAGTACTTC. Amino acids: CATSRKTGAITGEQYF. This chain joins TRBV15 and TRBJ2-7, with 8 positions matching TRBD1. The CDR3 contains 16 residues. The junction had 13 bases not matched to a gene; V was cut back by 3 bases and J by 6 bases. Germline CDR1 is LNHNV and CDR2 is YYDKDF (reference sequence).

This clone has only one observation. The J gene is TRBJ1-4, the V gene TRBV5-1, with 11 bases lining up with TRBD1. Germline V CDR1 and CDR2: SGHRS, YFSETQ. V was clipped by 4 bases and J by 6 bases; unmatched bases: 5. The CDR3 has 15 amino acids. CDR3 nucleotides: TGCGCCAGCAGCGGTTGGACAGGGGGCCATGAAAAACTGTTTTTT. This sequence encodes CASSGWTGGHEKLFF. The whole variable domain, remainder taken from reference TRBV5-1 and TRBJ1-4, is KAGVTQTPRYLIKTRGQQVTLSCSPISGHRSVSWYQQTPGQGLQFLFEYFSETQRNKGNFPGRFSGRQFSNSRSEMNVSTLELGDSALYLCASSGWTGGHEKLFFGSGTQLSVL.

The gene calls are TRBV18 and TRBJ1-3, with 7 bases matching TRBD1. From germline, CDR1 is KGHSH and CDR2 LQKENI. The CDR3 has 17 amino acids. The ends lost 6 bases at V and 0 bases at J; junction bases unmatched: 11. The CDR3 spells CASSPKATGNSGNTIYF. CDR3 in DNA: TGTGCCAGCTCTCCAAAGGCGACAGGGAACTCTGGAAACACCATATATTTT. Full variable domain (remainder filled in from reference TRBV18 and TRBJ1-3): NAGVMQNPRHLVRRRGQEARLRCSPMKGHSHVYWYRQLPEEGLKFMVYLQKENIIDESGMPKERFSAEFPKEGPSILRIQQVVRGDSAAYFCASSPKATGNSGNTIYFGEGSWLTVV.

CDR3 nucleotide sequence: TGTGCCATCAGTGATAGTCTAGCCTACGAGCAGTACTTC. Its protein product is CAISDSLAYEQYF. The V call is TRBV10-3, the J call TRBJ2-7; no reliable D call. The germline gives CDR1 ENHRY, CDR2 SYGVKD. Trimming took 3 bases from V and 2 from J, leaving 8 bases between them. The CDR3 length is 13 residues.

V is TRBV18 and J is TRBJ1-1; D is unresolved. The CDR3 sequence is 14 residues long. Germline V CDR1 and CDR2: KGHSH, LQKENI. V lost 6 bases to trimming and J lost 0 bases, with 11 bases between them. CDR3 sequence (DNA): TGTGCCAGCTCTGGTGGCAGTTTGAACACTGAAGCTTTCTTT. Translation gives CASSGGSLNTEAFF.